Reported below is one T cell receptor beta chain. No antigen is known for it. The sample originates from a study of T cell responses to AZD1222 COVID-19 vaccine. Whole-study findings and limits: Donors were chiefly white British, with a greater number of females, and clonal diversity was perhaps underestimated. Increased Spike-specific TCR breadth and depth were observed after two AZD1222 doses.

V was pared by 3 bases and J by 2 bases, with 10 bases of the junction left unmatched. The CDR3 is 17 amino acids. TCRdb keeps only in-frame clones here, not all; method: immunoSEQ multiplex PCR. The sample records 66,000 or so clones, about 88% being singletons. The source is an adult in good health. This sample comprised peripheral blood, obtained on day 0 of AZD1222 vaccination. The V and J genes are TRBV5-3 and TRBJ2-3, with 9 bases fitting TRBD2. TRBV5-3 is sorted into the ORF group, with uncertain function. Here the CDR3 reads CARSSPGREGLTDTQYF. Written as DNA, the CDR3 is TGTGCCAGAAGCTCCCCAGGGCGGGAGGGCCTCACAGATACGCAGTATTTT.